This entry describes one T cell receptor (beta chain). As yet, its antigen is unknown. The sample is drawn from a study of shared clonotypes between healthy human individuals. Findings of the study overall: Several donors had around 5.2% of their naive CD4 clonotypes in common. Researchers sampled only blood; tissue repertoires likely differ.

Generated by immunoSEQ multiplex PCR, the TCRdb table keeps only in-frame clones and is missing some. The sample contains 95,000 to 120,000 clones, 68% of which appear only once. The sample consisted of memory CD8+ T cells sorted from blood. Noted subset: CD45RO+ cells pooled with CCR7-negative TemRA cells. This sequence originates from a woman in her twenties or thirties in good health.

The CDR3 DNA sequence: TGTGCCAGCAGTGATGGTGAAGGGTCCACTGAAGCTTTCTTT. Translating it yields CASSDGEGSTEAFF. The V and J genes are TRBV6-1 and TRBJ1-1; D is uncertain. The CDR3 extends over 14 amino acids. Germline V CDR1 and CDR2: MNHNS, SASEGT. V was pared by 3 bases and J by 4 bases, with 12 bases between.